The text below deals with one TCR beta chain. This clonotype was picked up a small number of times. Its antigen is unknown. Within one base of it there is no much larger clone, and no base qualities were kept. This sample is part of a study of T cell repertoires in cytomegalovirus infection (dated by TCRdb to the late 2010s). For context, the study as a whole: Alongside well-studied HLA-B-restricted epitopes, the peptide stimulations were aimed at recently identified HLA-C-restricted CMV epitopes, whose presentation resists viral immunomodulation. Because public TCR beta signatures pointed to carriage of CMV infection together with the matching HLA type, the HLA type of each donor mattered for the analysis.

What the treatment or condition label conveys for this sample: in vitro stimulation with specific CMV peptide epitopes to enrich CMV-specific T cells. The sequencer listed for this sample is Illumina HiSeq 1500. The public reads were run again by TCRdb, first through fastp at Q25 and then through MiXCR, and only productive beta chains were kept. For every CDR3 protein sequence, its rows merge into one entry that carries the most common genes and DNA. For this sample the table gives fewer than 850,000 distinct CDR3 sequences, of which roughly 28% were detected only once. Around 13% of the sample rests with the top ten. Results the study describes overall, beyond this receptor: In both this cohort and an independent roughly 350-donor cohort, the cumulative frequency of public TCR beta family members distinguished carriers of CMV infection plus the relevant HLA type. In the ex vivo response, HLA-C-restricted CMV-specific TCR beta clonotypes were dominant, and in two of eight donors the single most frequent clonotype came from this HLA-C-restricted group.

This TCR came from a human donor in good health (CMV status not recorded). Some clones in this sample may be carry-over from other donors' samples. The sample consisted of cultured CD8+ T cells from PBMCs, taken from culture after CMV antigen stimulation.

The nucleotide sequence is TGTGCCAGCAGTTTGGGGGTAGCGGGGGCGGATACGCAGTATTTT. This sequence encodes CASSLGVAGADTQYF. Recombination connected TRBV28 to TRBJ2-3; 9 junctional bases match TRBD2. Compared with germline, V lacks 3 bases and J lacks 6 bases; bases without a gene match: 7. The CDR3 contains 15 residues, cysteine and phenylalanine counted. Only the CDR3 DNA is retained, 45 bases long and in frame from the first base. From a lookup of the germline V gene, CDR1 and CDR2 are MDHEN and SYDVKM.